One sample yielded the 21 T cell receptor beta chains listed below, sequenced in a study of blood T cells in healthy people across ages. A second about 7 to 11 cycle PCR used barcoded and J-beta primers. TCRdb passed the 5' RACE reads through MiXCR, listing each CDR3 protein once. Of about 1 million distinct CDR3 sequences detected, roughly 45% appear once; the ten largest clones hold under 20%. The material sequenced was blood. These receptor sequences come from an older woman in good health.

This clonotype came up a few times. This rearrangement joins TRBV21-1 to TRBJ2-1; the table calls TRBD2, which could not be checked here. TRBV21-1 is given as a pseudogene. The CDR3 runs 16 residues. This chain's CDR3 is CARLLAGTSLFNEQFF. CDR3 in DNA: TGTGCCAGACTACTTGCCGGGACTAGCTTGTTTAATGAGCAGTTCTTC.

CDR3 sequence (DNA): TGTGCCAGCAGTACCTTAGATTGGGGCGCTAATGTAAACACTGAAGCTTTCTTT. Its protein product is CASSTLDWGANVNTEAFF. The chain uses TRBV27 and TRBJ1-1, with D perhaps matching TRBD1 (5 bases). The CDR3 is made up of 18 amino acids. CDR1 is MNHEY, CDR2 SMNVEV, per germline (reference sequence). The germline V and J ends were trimmed by 5 bases and 2 bases, with 24 bases remaining between them.

CDR3 in DNA: TGTGCCAGCAGCATGGACAGGGATTATGGCTACACCTTC. Translated: CASSMDRDYGYTF. This chain links TRBV5-4 with TRBJ1-2, with 8 bases fitting TRBD1. Per germline, CDR1 SGHNT and CDR2 YYREEE (reference sequence). The CDR3 sequence is 13 residues long. Trimming removed 4 bases from V and 5 bases from J; junction bases left unmatched: 4.

This clonotype has just a few counts. The chain links TRBV24-1 to TRBJ2-5, with D possibly being TRBD2 (6 bases). The CDR3 sequence is 16 residues long. V was clipped by 2 bases and J by 2 bases, with 14 bases between them. In germline, CDR1 is KGHDR, CDR2 SFDVKD. Here the CDR3 reads CATSDWGVLLQETQYF. Written as DNA, the CDR3 is TGTGCCACCAGTGATTGGGGGGTCCTCTTACAAGAGACCCAGTACTTC.

This chain links TRBV6-7 with TRBJ2-5; TRBD1 is a possible D gene (7 bases). TRBV6-7 is known as an ORF, though its function is uncertain. The CDR3 totals 18 residues. The germline V and J ends were trimmed by 2 bases and 5 bases, with 24 bases remaining between them. DNA of the CDR3: TGTGCCAGCAGTTACCAGACAGGAGGGACAGAGGGCCGGGAGACCCAGTACTTC. Residues: CASSYQTGGTEGRETQYF.

V usage is TRBV28 and J usage is TRBJ1-2, with TRBD1 identical over 7 bases. Looked up from germline, CDR1 is MDHEN and CDR2 is SYDVKM. The CDR3 contains 14 residues. After removal of 7 bases from V and 0 bases from J, the junction contained 5 bases not matched to a gene. The CDR3: CASNFGTANYGYTF. The CDR3 coding sequence is TGTGCCAGCAATTTCGGGACAGCTAACTATGGCTACACCTTC.

The chain is built from TRBV25-1 and TRBJ1-1; no definite D call. V was pared by 2 bases and J by 8 bases, with 12 bases between. From germline, CDR1 is MGHDK and CDR2 SYGVNS. This CDR3 comprises 13 residues. CDR3 DNA sequence: TGTGCCAGCAGTGAAATATGGGAGACCGAAGCTTTCTTT. Its translation is CASSEIWETEAFF.

This chain links TRBV7-8 with TRBJ2-5; TRBD2 aligns across 7 bases. In germline, CDR1 is SGHVS, CDR2 FQNEAQ. V was pared by 0 bases and J by 5 bases, with 6 bases of the junction left unmatched. CDR3 length equals 15 residues. CDR3 sequence: CASSLAGGLGETQYF. CDR3 nucleotide sequence: TGTGCCAGCAGCTTAGCGGGAGGGCTTGGGGAGACCCAGTACTTC.

The V gene is TRBV5-1, the J gene TRBJ2-7; TRBD1 agrees at 8 bases. This CDR3 has 16 residues. CDR1 SGHRS and CDR2 YFSETQ come from the germline V gene. Unmatched junction bases numbered 13, after V lost 4 bases and J lost 4 bases. In DNA form, the CDR3 reads TGCGCCAGCAGCCTGGTACAGGGGGGTTCCTCTTACGAGCAGTACTTC. It translates to CASSLVQGGSSYEQYF.

The V gene is TRBV3-1, the J gene TRBJ2-5; 7 bases map to TRBD1. CDR1 and CDR2 from the germline V gene are LGHDT and YNNKEL (reference sequence). This CDR3 region has 16 residues. The trim removed 1 base at V and 5 bases at J, leaving 10 bases unmatched. The CDR3 nucleotides are TGTGCCAGCAGCCAAGCGATAGACAGGGTGGGGGAGACCCAGTACTTC. Translating it yields CASSQAIDRVGETQYF.

V and J are TRBV2 and TRBJ1-2; D gene ambiguous. Germline V lookup: CDR1 SNHLY, CDR2 FYNNEI. The CDR3 length is 15 residues. The V end lost 6 bases, the J end lost 0 bases, and 14 bases lay between the germline ends. CDR3 amino acids: CASSPVSESNYGYTF. CDR3 DNA: TGTGCCAGCAGCCCGGTGTCAGAATCTAACTATGGCTACACCTTC. The entire variable domain, with the rest obtained from reference TRBV2 and TRBJ1-2, is as follows: EPEVTQTPSHQVTQMGQEVILRCVPISNHLYFYWYRQILGQKVEFLVSFYNNEISEKSEIFDDQFSVERPDGSNFTLKIRSTKLEDSAMYFCASSPVSESNYGYTFGSGTRLTVV.

This sequence joins TRBV11-1 and TRBJ2-7; 8 bases align to TRBD1. CDR1 and CDR2 (germline): SGHAT, FQDESV (reference sequence). CDR3 length equals 16 residues. The V segment lost 5 bases and the J segment 2 bases; nucleotides outside the gene matches: 11. DNA for the CDR3: TGTGCCAGCAGCGTAATCGGGACAGGAGGGACCTACGAGCAGTACTTC. Translated, it gives CASSVIGTGGTYEQYF. Full variable domain (missing parts from reference TRBV11-1 and TRBJ2-7): EAEVAQSPRYKITEKSQAVAFWCDPISGHATLYWYRQILGQGPELLVQFQDESVVDDSQLPKDRFSAERLKGVDSTLKIQPAELGDSAMYLCASSVIGTGGTYEQYFGPGTRLTVT.

V usage is TRBV3-1 and J usage is TRBJ2-7; the match to TRBD1 covers 9 bases. The DNA end is more similar to TRBJ2-5, so the J call may be wrong. Germline values: CDR1 LGHDT, CDR2 YNNKEL (reference sequence). The CDR3 sequence is 15 residues long. The chain's CDR3 is CASSQTGGWGETQYF. In DNA, the CDR3 is TGTGCCAGCAGCCAAACAGGGGGCTGGGGAGAGACCCAGTACTTC.

The rearrangement joins TRBV7-9 to TRBJ2-5; perhaps D is TRBD1 or TRBD2 (5 bases each). CDR1 is SEHNR and CDR2 is FQNEAQ in the germline V gene (reference sequence). The CDR3 runs to 16 residues. V lost 1 base, J lost 4 bases, and 16 bases lay in between. The chain's CDR3 is CASSLVGSRDRETQYF. CDR3 bases: TGTGCCAGCAGCTTAGTGGGATCCCGGGACCGAGAGACCCAGTACTTC.

The chain joins TRBV7-9 to TRBJ2-1, with D tentatively TRBD2 (5 bases). This CDR3 region has 12 residues. CDR1 SEHNR and CDR2 FQNEAQ come from the germline V gene (reference sequence). V lost 8 bases and J lost 5, with 10 bases in between. The CDR3 bases are TGTGCCAGCGACGGACTGGACAATGAGCAGTTCTTC. This gives the protein CASDGLDNEQFF.

The chain has TRBV6-1 and TRBJ2-3, with D perhaps matching TRBD2 (6 bases). This CDR3 has 15 residues. Trimming cost V 11 bases and J 2 bases, with 20 bases left between them. CDR1 and CDR2 from the germline V gene are MNHNS and SASEGT. The CDR3 loop is CASGGARSFTDTQYF. The DNA of the CDR3 is TGTGCCTCAGGAGGGGCCAGGAGTTTCACAGATACGCAGTATTTT.

This clonotype has only one observation. The J gene is TRBJ2-7, the V gene TRBV5-1; D remains ambiguous. Germline V gives CDR1 SGHRS, CDR2 YFSETQ. Deletions cut 0 bases from V and 8 bases from J, with 18 bases between. The CDR3 contains 15 residues. As DNA, the CDR3 is TGCGCCAGCAGCTTGGTGGCGAATACTGGCTGCAAGCAGTACTTC. Translation gives CASSLVANTGCKQYF. The full variable domain, completed using reference TRBV5-1 and TRBJ2-7, is KAGVTQTPRYLIKTRGQQVTLSCSPISGHRSVSWYQQTPGQGLQFLFEYFSETQRNKGNFPGRFSGRQFSNSRSEMNVSTLELGDSALYLCASSLVANTGCKQYFGPGTRLTVT.

The chain has TRBV20-1 and TRBJ2-4; no clear D. The J call may be wrong; the DNA end is better matched by TRBJ2-5. This CDR3 is 12 amino acids long. Per the germline V gene, CDR1 is DFQATT and CDR2 is SNEGSKA (reference sequence). CDR3 nucleotide sequence: TGCAGTGCTAGAGATTTCCGAGAGACCCAGTACTTC. Its translation: CSARDFRETQYF.

This clonotype was recorded once. J is TRBJ2-7 and V is TRBV20-1; 7 positions match TRBD2. Trimming took 6 bases from V and 9 from J; bases not matched to a gene: 20. This CDR3 comprises 15 residues. From germline, CDR1 is DFQATT and CDR2 SNEGSKA (reference sequence). The CDR3 region is CSAGDYRKGSLGQYF. The CDR3 DNA reads as TGCAGTGCAGGGGACTACCGAAAGGGTTCCCTGGGGCAGTACTTC.

The chain is built from TRBV9 and TRBJ2-3; TRBD1 aligns across 8 bases. The trim removed 2 bases at V and 0 bases at J, leaving 11 bases unmatched. The CDR3 spans 18 residues. The germline V gene has CDR1 SGDLS and CDR2 YYNGEE. The CDR3 loop is CASSVVAGGPTSTDTQYF. The CDR3 bases are TGTGCCAGCAGCGTGGTGGCAGGGGGCCCAACTAGCACAGATACGCAGTATTTT.

The chain employs TRBV4-1 and TRBJ2-7, with TRBD1 matching over 9 bases. This CDR3 spans 16 amino acids. V trimming: 3 bases; J trimming: 3 bases; junction bases outside the gene matches: 9. Germline V lookup: CDR1 MGHRA, CDR2 YSYEKL. In DNA, the CDR3 is TGCGCCAGCAGCCAGGACGAACAGGGGGCTCTCTACGAGCAGTACTTC. It specifies CASSQDEQGALYEQYF.